This TCR beta chain originates from a study of blood T cell repertoires in COVID-19. Overall study context: Acute and convalescent COVID-19 samples came from the United States, Italy and Spain. Sources were T cells, B-cell-depleted T cells, or PBMCs; the material itself was cDNA or gDNA.

With 5 bases clipped from V and 3 bases from J, the junction kept 6 bases outside the gene matches. Germline V gives CDR1 SGDLS, CDR2 YYNGEE. The CDR3 covers 15 residues. As originally analysed: Using reference gene primer amplification, nucleated cell counts were estimated. Clones were read by immunoSEQ multiplex PCR, and TCRdb kept only the in-frame ones, dropping some. From that table come the V and J calls and clone size; the DNA was used to work out D and trimming. This table holds approximately 210,000 clones, 70% to 90% found once. This chain uses TRBV9 with TRBJ1-3; 9 bases line up with TRBD1. The source material was peripheral blood. The receptor was isolated from a man between 25 and 39 years old who had recovered from COVID-19. The CDR3 loop reads CASSHRTGVGNTIYF. The CDR3 DNA reads TGTGCCAGCAGTCACCGGACAGGGGTTGGAAACACCATATATTTT.